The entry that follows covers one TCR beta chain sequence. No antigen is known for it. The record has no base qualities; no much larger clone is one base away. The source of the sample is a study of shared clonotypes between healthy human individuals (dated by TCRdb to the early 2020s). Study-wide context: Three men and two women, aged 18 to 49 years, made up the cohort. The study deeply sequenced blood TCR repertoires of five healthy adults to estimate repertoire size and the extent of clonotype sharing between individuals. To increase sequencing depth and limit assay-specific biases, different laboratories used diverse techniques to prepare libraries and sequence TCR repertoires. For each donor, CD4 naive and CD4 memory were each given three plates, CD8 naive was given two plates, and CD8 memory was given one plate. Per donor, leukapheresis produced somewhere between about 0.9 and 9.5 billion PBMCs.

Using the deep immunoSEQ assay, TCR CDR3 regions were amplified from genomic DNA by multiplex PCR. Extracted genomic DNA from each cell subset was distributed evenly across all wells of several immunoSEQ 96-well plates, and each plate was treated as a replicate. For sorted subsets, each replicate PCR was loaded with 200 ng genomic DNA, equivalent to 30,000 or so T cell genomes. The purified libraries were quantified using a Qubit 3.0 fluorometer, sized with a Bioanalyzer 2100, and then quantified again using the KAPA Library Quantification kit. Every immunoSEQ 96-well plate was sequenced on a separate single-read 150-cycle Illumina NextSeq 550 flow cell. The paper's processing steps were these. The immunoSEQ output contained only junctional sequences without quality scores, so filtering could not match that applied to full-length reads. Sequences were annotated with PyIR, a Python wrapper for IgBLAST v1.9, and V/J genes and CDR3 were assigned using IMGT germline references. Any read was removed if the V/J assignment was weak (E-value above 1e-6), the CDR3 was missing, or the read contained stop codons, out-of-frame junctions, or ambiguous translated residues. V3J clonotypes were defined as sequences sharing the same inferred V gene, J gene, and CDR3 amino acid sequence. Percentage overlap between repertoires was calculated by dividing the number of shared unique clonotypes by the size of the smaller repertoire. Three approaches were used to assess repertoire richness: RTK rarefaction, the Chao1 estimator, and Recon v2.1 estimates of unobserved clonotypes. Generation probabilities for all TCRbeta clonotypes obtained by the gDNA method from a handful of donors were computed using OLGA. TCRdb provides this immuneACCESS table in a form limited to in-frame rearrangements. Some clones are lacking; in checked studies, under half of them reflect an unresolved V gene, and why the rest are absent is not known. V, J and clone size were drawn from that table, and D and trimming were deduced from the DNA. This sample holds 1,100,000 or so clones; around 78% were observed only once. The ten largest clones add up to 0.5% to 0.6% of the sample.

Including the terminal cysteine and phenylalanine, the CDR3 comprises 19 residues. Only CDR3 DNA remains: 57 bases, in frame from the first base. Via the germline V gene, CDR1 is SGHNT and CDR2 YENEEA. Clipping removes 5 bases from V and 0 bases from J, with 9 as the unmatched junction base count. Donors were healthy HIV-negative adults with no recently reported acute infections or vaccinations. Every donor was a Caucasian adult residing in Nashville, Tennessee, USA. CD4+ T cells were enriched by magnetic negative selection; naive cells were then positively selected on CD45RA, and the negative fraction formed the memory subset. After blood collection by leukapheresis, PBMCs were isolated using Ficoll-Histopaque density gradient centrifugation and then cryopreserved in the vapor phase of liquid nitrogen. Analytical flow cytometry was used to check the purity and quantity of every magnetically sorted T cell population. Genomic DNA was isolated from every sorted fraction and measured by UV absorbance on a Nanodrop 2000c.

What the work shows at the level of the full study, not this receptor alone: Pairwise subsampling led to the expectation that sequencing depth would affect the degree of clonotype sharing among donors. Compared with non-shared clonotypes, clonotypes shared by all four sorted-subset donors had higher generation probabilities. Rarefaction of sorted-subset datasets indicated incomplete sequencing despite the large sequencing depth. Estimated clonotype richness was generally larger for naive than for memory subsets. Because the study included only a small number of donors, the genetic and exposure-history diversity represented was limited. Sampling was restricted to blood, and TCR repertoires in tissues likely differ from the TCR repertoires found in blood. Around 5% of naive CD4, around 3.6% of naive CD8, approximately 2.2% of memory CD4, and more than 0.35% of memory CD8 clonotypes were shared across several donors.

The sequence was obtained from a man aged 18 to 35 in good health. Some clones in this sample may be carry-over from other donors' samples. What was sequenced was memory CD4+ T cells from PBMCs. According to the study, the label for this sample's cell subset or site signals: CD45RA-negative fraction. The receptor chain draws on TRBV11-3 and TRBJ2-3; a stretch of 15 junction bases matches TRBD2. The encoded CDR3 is CASSPGLAGGRLSTDTQYF. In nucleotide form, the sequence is TGTGCCAGCAGCCCGGGACTAGCGGGAGGACGACTTAGCACAGATACGCAGTATTTT.